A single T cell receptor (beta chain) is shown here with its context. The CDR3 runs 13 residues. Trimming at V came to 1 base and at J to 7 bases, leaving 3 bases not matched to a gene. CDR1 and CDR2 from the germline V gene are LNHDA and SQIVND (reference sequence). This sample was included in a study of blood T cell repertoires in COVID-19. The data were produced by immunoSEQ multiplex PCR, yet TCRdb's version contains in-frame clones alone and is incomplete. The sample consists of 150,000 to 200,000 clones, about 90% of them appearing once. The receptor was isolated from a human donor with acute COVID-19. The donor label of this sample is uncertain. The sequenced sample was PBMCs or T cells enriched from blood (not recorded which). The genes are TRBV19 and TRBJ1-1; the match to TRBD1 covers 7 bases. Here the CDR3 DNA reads TGTGCCAGTAGTATAGTAACAGGGGTTGAAGCTTTCTTT. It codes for CASSIVTGVEAFF.